Below, 20 T cell receptor beta chains from the same sample are listed, as sequenced in a study of blood T cell repertoires in COVID-19. Repertoires were generated with immunoSEQ multiplex PCR, while TCRdb's copy carries only in-frame clones and drops some. This table has 250,000 to 300,000 clones, around four fifths appearing once. The specimen sequenced was PBMCs or T cells enriched from blood (not recorded which). The receptors derive from a man aged 30 to 39 with acute COVID-19.

Turning to this clone: This sample also contains other DNA sequences that code for the same CDR3. J is TRBJ2-7 and V is TRBV7-2, with a weak D call TRBD1 (6 bases). Trimming left V 1 base short and J 0 bases short, with 10 bases between. Germline-derived CDR1 and CDR2 are SGHTA and FQGNSA. The CDR3 extends over 15 amino acids. CDR3 sequence: CASSLGGGGSYEQYV. The CDR3, as DNA: TGTGCCAGCAGCTTAGGTGGGGGCGGCTCCTACGAGCAGTACGTC.

V and J are TRBV2 and TRBJ2-3; 10 nucleotides align to TRBD2. Germline V CDR1 and CDR2: SNHLY, FYNNEI. This CDR3 region has 16 residues. With V trimmed by 0 bases and J by 5 bases, 5 bases remained unmatched. CDR3 nucleotides: TGTGCCAGCAGTGAAGCGACGAGGACTAGCGGAGATACGCAGTATTTT. Translating gives CASSEATRTSGDTQYF.

Regarding this clone: Relative to the germline gene, one junction end is altered; a read error may explain this. This CDR3 reads CASSYEGRAYNEQFF. CDR3 DNA sequence: TGTGCCAGCAGTTACGAGGGGAGGGCCTATAATGAGCAGTTCTTC. The rearrangement links TRBV6-5 to TRBJ2-1; 7 bases are shared with TRBD2. This CDR3 is 15 amino acids long. Germline CDR1 MNHEY, CDR2 SVGAGI.

The chain has TRBV5-8 and TRBJ1-3; no reliable D call. The CDR3 runs 14 residues. V lost 3 bases and J 4 bases, leaving 11 bases between the germline ends. Germline loops: CDR1 SGHTS, CDR2 YDEGEE. The DNA of the CDR3 is TGTGCCAGCAGCTCCGGGGTTGCCGGAAACACCATATATTTT. Its protein product is CASSSGVAGNTIYF.

The chain is built from TRBV15 and TRBJ1-5, with no clear D. CDR1 is LNHNV and CDR2 is YYDKDF in the germline V gene (reference sequence). This CDR3 is built from 16 residues. Trimming took 5 bases from V and 0 from J, leaving 14 bases between them. CDR3: CATSGGRSYSNQPQHF. The DNA for the CDR3 is TGTGCCACCAGCGGCGGGCGGAGCTATAGCAATCAGCCCCAGCATTTT.

CDR3 in DNA: TGTGCCAGCAGTCCCCGACAGGGAACGTATGGCTACACCTTC. Protein: CASSPRQGTYGYTF. V gene TRBV27 combines with J gene TRBJ1-2; TRBD1 matches 7 bases. Germline assignment: CDR1 MNHEY and CDR2 SMNVEV (reference sequence). The CDR3 is made up of 14 amino acids. The V and J ends lost 5 bases and 5 bases, in that order; junction bases with no gene match: 8.

The V gene is TRBV27, the J gene TRBJ2-5; the D is unclear. V was cut by 5 bases and J by 5 bases, with 9 bases left in between. CDR3 size: 12 residues. Germline loops: CDR1 MNHEY, CDR2 SMNVEV (reference sequence). CDR3 sequence reads: CASSPNEETQYF. CDR3 coding DNA: TGTGCCAGCAGTCCTAACGAGGAGACCCAGTACTTC.

CDR3 DNA: TGTGCCAGCAGCAACGGACAGGTTAATGAAAAACTGTTTTTT. It specifies CASSNGQVNEKLFF. V usage is TRBV27 and J usage is TRBJ1-4, with TRBD1 matching over 7 bases. The V gene's germline CDR1 is MNHEY and CDR2 SMNVEV (reference sequence). J was trimmed by 4 bases and V by 6 bases; bases with no gene match: 5. This CDR3 comprises 14 residues.

The chain carries TRBV7-6 and TRBJ2-5; possibly TRBD2 for D (7 bases). Trimming stripped 5 bases from V and 4 bases from J, with 8 bases between. Germline CDR1 is SGHVS and CDR2 is FNYEAQ. This CDR3 contains 12 residues. DNA for the CDR3: TGTGCCAGCAGCGCGGGGGCAGAGACCCAGTACTTC. Its translation is CASSAGAETQYF.

V is TRBV6-5 and J is TRBJ1-5, with D hard to call. V was trimmed by 4 bases and J by 13 bases, leaving 20 bases between them. The CDR3 contains 14 residues. The germline gives CDR1 MNHEY, CDR2 SVGAGI. DNA of the CDR3: TGTGCCAGCAGTTCAGGATGGGGAGTCCGATCGCAGCATTTT. It translates to CASSSGWGVRSQHF.

The chain couples TRBV10-3 to TRBJ2-1; a possible D gene is TRBD2 (5 bases). Germline V CDR1 and CDR2: ENHRY, SYGVKD. The CDR3 extends over 13 amino acids. V shed 6 bases and J shed 13 bases, with 19 bases lying between them. The DNA of the CDR3 is TGTGCCATCAGCACCCCCGGGATGCGAGAACAGTTCTTC. The encoded protein is CAISTPGMREQFF.

This chain joins TRBV7-2 and TRBJ2-4; a weak D match, TRBD2 (5 bases). This CDR3 comprises 14 residues. Trimming took off 6 bases at V and 0 bases at J, with 9 bases between the two ends. Germline-derived CDR1 and CDR2 are SGHTA and FQGNSA. CDR3 residues: CASRSRGAKNIQYF. Written as DNA, the CDR3 is TGTGCCAGCAGGTCTCGGGGAGCCAAAAACATTCAGTACTTC. The variable domain in full, with the rest retrieved from reference TRBV7-2 and TRBJ2-4, is GAGVSQSPSNKVTEKGKDVELRCDPISGHTALYWYRQSLGQGLEFLIYFQGNSAPDKSGLPSDRFSAERTGGSVSTLTIQRTQQEDSAVYLCASRSRGAKNIQYFGAGTRLSVL.

V usage is TRBV7-9 and J usage is TRBJ2-3; D is unclear. CDR3 size: 13 residues. Germline V gives CDR1 SEHNR, CDR2 FQNEAQ (reference sequence). V was trimmed by 2 bases and J by 0 bases, leaving 3 bases between them. In DNA, the CDR3 is TGTGCCAGCAGCTTACAAAGCACAGATACGCAGTATTTT. Its translation: CASSLQSTDTQYF.

This clone was recorded once. This chain joins TRBV7-9 and TRBJ2-5; 9 bases fit TRBD1. Per germline, CDR1 SEHNR and CDR2 FQNEAQ (reference sequence). The CDR3 has 14 residues. The ends lost 11 bases at V and 5 bases at J; junction bases unmatched: 12. The CDR3 coding sequence is TGTGCCGCAAGACAGGGGGACTGGAGCGAGACCCAGTACTTC. Protein sequence: CAARQGDWSETQYF.

The J gene is TRBJ2-5, the V gene TRBV6-1; 12 nucleotides agree with TRBD2. The CDR3 has 18 amino acids. Germline V gene sequence: CDR1 MNHNS, CDR2 SASEGT. V lost 2 bases, J lost 5 bases, and 12 bases stayed unmatched. The CDR3 region is CASSERTSGTTWGETQYF. Here the CDR3 DNA reads TGTGCCAGCAGTGAACGGACTAGCGGGACGACCTGGGGGGAGACCCAGTACTTC.

The sample holds a few counts of this clone. The gene calls are TRBV21-1 and TRBJ1-5; the DNA was not used to check the table's D call, TRBD1. TRBV21-1 is a listed pseudogene. The CDR3 runs to 16 residues. CDR3 in DNA: TGTGCCAGCAGCAATCAGTTGGGACAGGCCAATCAGCCCCAGCATTTT. Translation gives CASSNQLGQANQPQHF.

This clone was observed a handful of times. This rearrangement joins TRBV24-1 to TRBJ1-1; no clear D. The CDR3 totals 13 residues. Between the trimmed V and J ends, which lost 10 bases and 0 bases, there was a span of 11 bases. Germline values: CDR1 KGHDR, CDR2 SFDVKD. CDR3 bases: TGTGCCACTTCAGGCTTAATGAACACTGAAGCTTTCTTT. It yields the protein CATSGLMNTEAFF.

This chain uses TRBV19 with TRBJ2-5; no clear D. The CDR3 has 13 amino acids. Trimming took off 4 bases at V and 2 bases at J, with 8 bases between the two ends. Germline CDR1 reads LNHDA; CDR2 reads SQIVND (reference sequence). The CDR3 coding sequence is TGTGCCAGTAGTAACACCGTACAAGAGACCCAGTACTTC. Translation: CASSNTVQETQYF. Combining the CDR3 with reference TRBV19 and TRBJ2-5 gives the whole variable domain DGGITQSPKYLFRKEGQNVTLSCEQNLNHDAMYWYRQDPGQGLRLIYYSQIVNDFQKGDIAEGYSVSREKKESFPLTVTSAQKNPTAFYLCASSNTVQETQYFGPGTRLLVL.

The chain couples TRBV5-4 to TRBJ2-3; possibly TRBD2 for D (6 bases). The ends were cut back, 6 bases at V and 6 bases at J, with 20 bases in the middle. In germline, CDR1 is SGHNT, CDR2 YYREEE (reference sequence). The CDR3 runs 15 residues. CDR3: CASTGRGGPSDTQYF. The CDR3 nucleotides are TGTGCCAGCACCGGGCGGGGTGGTCCATCTGATACGCAGTATTTT. The full variable domain, in which reference TRBV5-4 and TRBJ2-3 provide the parts outside the CDR3, is ETGVTQSPTHLIKTRGQQVTLRCSSQSGHNTVSWYQQALGQGPQFIFQYYREEENGRGNFPPRFSGLQFPNYSSELNVNALELDDSALYLCASTGRGGPSDTQYFGPGTRLTVL.

The CDR3 spells CARAGGGGNTGELFF. Written as DNA, the CDR3 is TGTGCCCGGGCGGGAGGGGGAGGAAACACCGGGGAGCTGTTTTTT. The gene calls are TRBV30 and TRBJ2-2; 9 positions match TRBD2. Germline V lookup: CDR1 GTSNPN, CDR2 SVGIG (reference sequence). The V and J ends lost 8 bases and 2 bases, in that order; junction bases with no gene match: 9. The CDR3 is made up of 15 amino acids.